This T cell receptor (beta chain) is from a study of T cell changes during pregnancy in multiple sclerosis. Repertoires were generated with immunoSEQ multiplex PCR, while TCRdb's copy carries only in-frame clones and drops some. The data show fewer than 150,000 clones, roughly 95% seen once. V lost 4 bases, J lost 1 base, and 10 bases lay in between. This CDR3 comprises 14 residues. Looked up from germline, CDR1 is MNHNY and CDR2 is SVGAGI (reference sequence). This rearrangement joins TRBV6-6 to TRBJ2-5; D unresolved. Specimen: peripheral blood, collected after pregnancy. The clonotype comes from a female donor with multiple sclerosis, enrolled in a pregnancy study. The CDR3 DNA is TGTGCCAGCAGTTCCCGACAACTCCAAGAGACCCAGTACTTC. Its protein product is CASSSRQLQETQYF.